The 7 T cell receptor beta chains below were found in one sample sequenced in a study of blood T cell repertoires in COVID-19. Only in-frame clones appear in the TCRdb table, and some are missing; sequencing was by immunoSEQ multiplex PCR. The table has some 180,000 clones, 89% seen once. The sample comprised peripheral blood. The receptors originated from a man aged 35 to 55 with acute or convalescent COVID-19.

This clone was seen once. The chain links TRBV7-2 to TRBJ2-7, with 7 bases aligning to TRBD2. CDR3 length equals 16 residues. The V and J ends lost 6 bases and 7 bases, in that order; junction bases with no gene match: 18. Germline V gene sequence: CDR1 SGHTA, CDR2 FQGNSA. The CDR3 coding sequence is TGTGCCAGCAGTCCACTCGGGGGGATTCTCCTCCGAGAGCAGTACTTC. This codes for CASSPLGGILLREQYF.

The chain links TRBV5-1 to TRBJ2-1, with 14 bases matching TRBD2. Germline V lookup: CDR1 SGHRS, CDR2 YFSETQ. The CDR3 length is 18 residues. With V trimmed by 1 base and J by 0 bases, 3 bases remained unmatched. In DNA, the CDR3 is TGCGCCAGCAGCTTGCGACTAGCGGGGGGGAGCTCCTACAATGAGCAGTTCTTC. Amino acids: CASSLRLAGGSSYNEQFF.

The V and J genes are TRBV11-2 and TRBJ1-6, with 9 bases that match TRBD1. The J segment lost 9 bases and the V segment lost 3 bases, leaving 3 bases of the junction unmatched. CDR3 size: 14 residues. CDR1 is SGHAT and CDR2 is FQNNGV in the germline V gene. The CDR3 DNA reads TGTGCCAGCAGCTTGACAGGGGGAAGTTCACCCCTCCACTTT. Its translation is CASSLTGGSSPLHF.

The chain links TRBV21-1 to TRBJ2-1; the listed D gene, TRBD2, was not tested against the DNA. TRBV21-1 is a recognized pseudogene. The CDR3 is 16 amino acids. The CDR3 coding sequence is TGTGCCAGCAGCAACCCGGGGGGGCCCTTCTACAATGAGCAGTTCTTC. Translation: CASSNPGGPFYNEQFF.

This chain links TRBV13 with TRBJ1-2; D is possibly TRBD1 (6 bases). CDR1 is PRHDT and CDR2 is FYEKMQ in the germline V gene (reference sequence). The CDR3 runs to 16 residues. The V end was cut by 3 bases, the J end by 5 bases, with 19 bases between. CDR3 DNA: TGTGCCAGCAGCTTCCCAACAGGGTTGGGGGCGTATGGCTACACCTTC. Protein: CASSFPTGLGAYGYTF.

This chain links TRBV19 with TRBJ1-1; the D is unclear. Trimming removed 0 bases at V and 1 base at J, with 9 bases between. CDR1 is LNHDA and CDR2 is SQIVND in the germline V gene (reference sequence). The CDR3 length is 15 residues. The DNA of the CDR3 is TGTGCCAGTAGTATAGATTATAGGAGGAACACTGAAGCTTTCTTT. Amino acid sequence: CASSIDYRRNTEAFF.

The chain links TRBV27 to TRBJ1-1, with D possibly matching TRBD1 (6 bases). CDR1 is MNHEY, CDR2 SMNVEV, per germline (reference sequence). V was pared by 6 bases and J by 4 bases, with 24 bases between. The CDR3 spans 17 residues. The CDR3 DNA sequence: TGTGCCAGCAGCCGTATAGGGACACCGGTTAGGGGCACTGAAGCTTTCTTT. Its protein is CASSRIGTPVRGTEAFF.